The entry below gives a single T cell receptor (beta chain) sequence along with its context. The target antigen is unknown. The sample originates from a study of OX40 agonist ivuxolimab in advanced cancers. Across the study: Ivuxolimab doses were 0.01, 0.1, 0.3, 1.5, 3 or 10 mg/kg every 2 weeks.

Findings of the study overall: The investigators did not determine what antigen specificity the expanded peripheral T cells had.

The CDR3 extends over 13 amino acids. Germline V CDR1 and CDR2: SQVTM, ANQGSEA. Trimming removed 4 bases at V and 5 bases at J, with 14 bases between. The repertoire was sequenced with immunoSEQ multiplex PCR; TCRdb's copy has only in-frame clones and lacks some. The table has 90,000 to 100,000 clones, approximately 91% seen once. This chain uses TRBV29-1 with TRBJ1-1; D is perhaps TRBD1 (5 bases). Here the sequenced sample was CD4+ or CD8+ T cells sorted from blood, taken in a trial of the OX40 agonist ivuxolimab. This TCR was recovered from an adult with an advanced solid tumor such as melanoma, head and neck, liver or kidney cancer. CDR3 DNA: TGCAGCGTTGCGGGGGGAAGCGGTACTGAAGCTTTCTTT. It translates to CSVAGGSGTEAFF.